A selection of T cell receptor beta chains follows, all from one sample in a study of spatial heterogeneity in lung cancer. Each CDR3 protein is one row after TCRdb ran MiXCR on the 5' RACE reads. The sample lists tens of thousands of distinct CDR3 sequences, about an eighth occurring once. Source: PBMCs, taken at surgery. These receptors all stem from a male donor with early-stage non-small cell lung cancer. The CDR3 runs from the conserved cysteine through the conserved F or W. The order of the fields is D gene, clone size, V gene, J gene, CDR3 protein, CDR3 DNA. D genes are given only for firm matches. Clone size appears in some rows only: once, few, many, or a class for an expanded clone.

D gene: -
clone size: many
V gene: TRBV16
J gene: TRBJ1-1
CDR3 protein: CASSQSYSEAFF
CDR3 DNA: TGTGCCAGCAGCCAATCTTACAGTGAAGCTTTCTTT

D gene: TRBD2
clone size: few
V gene: TRBV20-1
J gene: TRBJ2-3
CDR3 protein: CSARVWGRAPDTQYF
CDR3 DNA: TGCAGTGCTAGAGTGTGGGGGAGGGCCCCAGATACGCAGTATTTT

D gene: -
clone size: -
V gene: TRBV11-2
J gene: TRBJ2-1
CDR3 protein: CASSPNYNEQFF
CDR3 DNA: TGTGCCAGCAGCCCAAACTACAATGAGCAGTTCTTC

D gene: -
clone size: -
V gene: TRBV20-1
J gene: TRBJ1-1
CDR3 protein: CSARGGTSEAFF
CDR3 DNA: TGCAGTGCTAGAGGTGGAACTTCTGAAGCTTTCTTT

D gene: TRBD2
clone size: few
V gene: TRBV20-1
J gene: TRBJ2-3
CDR3 protein: CSGQRRSGGTDTQYF
CDR3 DNA: TGCAGTGGTCAGAGAAGGAGCGGGGGCACAGATACGCAGTATTTT

D gene: -
clone size: many
V gene: TRBV29-1
J gene: TRBJ2-2
CDR3 protein: CSVAPGPNTGELFF
CDR3 DNA: TGCAGCGTTGCCCCGGGTCCGAACACCGGGGAGCTGTTTTTT

D gene: -
clone size: many
V gene: TRBV9
J gene: TRBJ2-1
CDR3 protein: CASNLDQVYNEQFF
CDR3 DNA: TGTGCCAGCAACTTAGACCAGGTCTACAATGAGCAGTTCTTC

D gene: -
clone size: few
V gene: TRBV4-2
J gene: TRBJ2-2
CDR3 protein: CANRRASTHEAQRTGELFF
CDR3 DNA: TGTGCCAACCGGAGGGCGAGTACCCACGAAGCCCAACGCACCGGGGAGCTGTTTTTT

D gene: -
clone size: few
V gene: TRBV6-2/TRBV6-3
J gene: TRBJ2-4
CDR3 protein: CASSFGGEVAKNIQYF
CDR3 DNA: TGTGCCAGCAGTTTCGGGGGCGAGGTAGCCAAAAACATTCAGTACTTC

D gene: -
clone size: many
V gene: TRBV6-2/TRBV6-3
J gene: TRBJ1-2
CDR3 protein: CASSYGPYGYTF
CDR3 DNA: TGTGCCAGCAGTTACGGCCCCTATGGCTACACCTTC

D gene: -
clone size: many
V gene: TRBV27
J gene: TRBJ1-2
CDR3 protein: CASSFSVSDGYTF
CDR3 DNA: TGTGCCAGCAGTTTTTCGGTCTCTGATGGCTACACCTTC

D gene: TRBD1
clone size: few
V gene: TRBV29-1
J gene: TRBJ2-7
CDR3 protein: CSATGQDYEQYF
CDR3 DNA: TGCAGCGCTACGGGACAGGACTACGAGCAGTACTTC

D gene: -
clone size: -
V gene: TRBV20-1
J gene: TRBJ2-2
CDR3 protein: CSASFAGELFF
CDR3 DNA: TGCAGTGCTAGTTTTGCCGGGGAGCTGTTTTTT

D gene: -
clone size: -
V gene: TRBV13
J gene: TRBJ1-1
CDR3 protein: CASSLSSTLTEAFF
CDR3 DNA: TGTGCCAGCAGCTTAAGCAGTACTCTCACTGAAGCTTTCTTT

D gene: -
clone size: many
V gene: TRBV6-5
J gene: TRBJ1-1
CDR3 protein: CASSYGGDTEAFF
CDR3 DNA: TGTGCCAGCAGTTACGGAGGGGACACTGAAGCTTTCTTT

D gene: -
clone size: -
V gene: TRBV7-2
J gene: TRBJ1-1
CDR3 protein: CASSLERGTEAFF
CDR3 DNA: TGTGCCAGCAGCTTGGAGCGGGGCACTGAAGCTTTCTTT

D gene: TRBD1
clone size: few
V gene: TRBV4-2
J gene: TRBJ2-6
CDR3 protein: CASSQDRRQGSGANVLTF
CDR3 DNA: TGTGCCAGCAGCCAAGATCGGCGACAGGGATCTGGGGCCAACGTCCTGACTTTC

D gene: -
clone size: -
V gene: TRBV7-2
J gene: TRBJ2-6
CDR3 protein: CASSPTASSSGANVLTF
CDR3 DNA: TGTGCCAGCAGCCCGACAGCATCTAGCTCTGGGGCCAACGTCCTGACTTTC

D gene: TRBD1
clone size: many
V gene: TRBV19
J gene: TRBJ1-4
CDR3 protein: CASRNQGESNEKLFF
CDR3 DNA: TGTGCCAGTAGGAATCAGGGGGAATCTAATGAAAAACTGTTTTTT

D gene: TRBD1
clone size: few
V gene: TRBV30
J gene: TRBJ2-4
CDR3 protein: CAWSSTGGSIQYF
CDR3 DNA: TGTGCCTGGAGTTCAACAGGGGGGTCCATTCAGTACTTC

D gene: TRBD2
clone size: many
V gene: TRBV10-3
J gene: TRBJ2-3
CDR3 protein: CAISTGGAEDTQYF
CDR3 DNA: TGTGCCATCAGCACGGGAGGGGCGGAAGATACGCAGTATTTT

D gene: -
clone size: many
V gene: TRBV13
J gene: TRBJ1-6
CDR3 protein: CASSLGQVSTPLHF
CDR3 DNA: TGTGCCAGCAGCTTAGGACAGGTTTCGACACCCCTCCACTTT

D gene: -
clone size: few
V gene: TRBV7-2
J gene: TRBJ1-1
CDR3 protein: CASSPQVFTEAFF
CDR3 DNA: TGTGCCAGCAGTCCACAGGTTTTCACTGAAGCTTTCTTT

D gene: -
clone size: -
V gene: TRBV4-1
J gene: TRBJ2-5
CDR3 protein: CASSPSTFRETQYF
CDR3 DNA: TGCGCCAGCAGCCCCTCCACGTTTAGGGAGACCCAGTACTTC

D gene: TRBD1
clone size: many
V gene: TRBV7-6
J gene: TRBJ2-1
CDR3 protein: CASSLPGQGIPGEQFF
CDR3 DNA: TGTGCCAGCAGCCTCCCGGGACAGGGCATCCCAGGAGAGCAGTTCTTC

D gene: TRBD2
clone size: few
V gene: TRBV29-1
J gene: TRBJ2-7
CDR3 protein: CSVGVAGDNEQYF
CDR3 DNA: TGCAGCGTGGGGGTAGCGGGAGACAACGAGCAGTACTTC

D gene: TRBD1
clone size: once
V gene: TRBV4-2
J gene: TRBJ1-2
CDR3 protein: CASSSGTGFGGGYGYTF
CDR3 DNA: TGTGCCAGCAGTAGTGGGACAGGGTTTGGGGGCGGCTATGGCTACACCTTC

D gene: TRBD2
clone size: few
V gene: TRBV11-2
J gene: TRBJ2-2
CDR3 protein: CASSLTSGSAGELFF
CDR3 DNA: TGTGCCAGCAGCTTAACTAGCGGGAGTGCCGGGGAGCTGTTTTTT

D gene: TRBD2
clone size: few
V gene: TRBV20-1
J gene: TRBJ2-1
CDR3 protein: CSARDSAGVENEQFF
CDR3 DNA: TGCAGTGCTAGAGATTCAGCGGGAGTTGAAAATGAGCAGTTCTTC